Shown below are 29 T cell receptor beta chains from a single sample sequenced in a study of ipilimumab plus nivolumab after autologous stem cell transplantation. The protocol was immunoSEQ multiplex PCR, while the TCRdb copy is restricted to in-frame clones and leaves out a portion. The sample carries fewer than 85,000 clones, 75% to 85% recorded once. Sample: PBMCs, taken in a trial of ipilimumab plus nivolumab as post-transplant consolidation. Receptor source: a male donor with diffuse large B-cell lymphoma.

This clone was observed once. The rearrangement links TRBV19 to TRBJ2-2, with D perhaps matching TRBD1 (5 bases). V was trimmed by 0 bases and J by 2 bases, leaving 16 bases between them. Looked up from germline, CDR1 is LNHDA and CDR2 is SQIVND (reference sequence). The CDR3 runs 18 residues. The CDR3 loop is CASSIDPAWTLNTGELFF. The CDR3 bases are TGTGCCAGTAGTATAGATCCAGCGTGGACACTAAACACCGGGGAGCTGTTTTTT.

The CDR3 loop reads CARKGGAGTQYF. As DNA, the CDR3 is TGTGCCAGGAAAGGGGGGGCGGGGACCCAGTACTTC. The rearrangement joins TRBV6-5 to TRBJ2-5, with D perhaps TRBD2 (7 bases). The CDR3 length is 12 residues. Trimming cost V 9 bases and J 7 bases, with 15 bases left between them. Germline lookup yields CDR1 MNHEY and CDR2 SVGAGI.

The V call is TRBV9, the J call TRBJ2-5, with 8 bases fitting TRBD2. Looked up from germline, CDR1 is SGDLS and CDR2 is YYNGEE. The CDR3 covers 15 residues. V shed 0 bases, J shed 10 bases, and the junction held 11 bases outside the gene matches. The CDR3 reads CASSVGESSGTNQYF. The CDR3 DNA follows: TGTGCCAGCAGCGTAGGCGAAAGTAGCGGGACAAACCAGTACTTC. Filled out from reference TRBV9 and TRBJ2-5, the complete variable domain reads DSGVTQTPKHLITATGQRVTLRCSPRSGDLSVYWYQQSLDQGLQFLIQYYNGEERAKGNILERFSAQQFPDLHSELNLSSLELGDSALYFCASSVGESSGTNQYFGPGTRLLVL.

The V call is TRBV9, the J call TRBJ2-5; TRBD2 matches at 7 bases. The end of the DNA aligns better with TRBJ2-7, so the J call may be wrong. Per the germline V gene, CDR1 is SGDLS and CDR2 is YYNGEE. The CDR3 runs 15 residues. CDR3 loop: CASSVGAGIIYEQYF. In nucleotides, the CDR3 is TGTGCCAGCAGCGTAGGAGCGGGGATTATCTACGAGCAGTACTTC.

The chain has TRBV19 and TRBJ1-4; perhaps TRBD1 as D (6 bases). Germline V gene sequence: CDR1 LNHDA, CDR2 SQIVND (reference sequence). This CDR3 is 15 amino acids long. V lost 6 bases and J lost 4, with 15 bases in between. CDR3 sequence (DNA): TGTGCCAGTAGCCAAGGACAGCCTTTTAATGAAAAACTGTTTTTT. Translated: CASSQGQPFNEKLFF.

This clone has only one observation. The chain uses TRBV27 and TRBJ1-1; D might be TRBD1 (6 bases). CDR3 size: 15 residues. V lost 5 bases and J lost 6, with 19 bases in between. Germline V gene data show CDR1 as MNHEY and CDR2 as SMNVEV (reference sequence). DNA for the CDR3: TGTGCCAGCAGTCCCCCCTTTGGGGGGGCCTCTGAAGCTTTCTTT. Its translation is CASSPPFGGASEAFF.

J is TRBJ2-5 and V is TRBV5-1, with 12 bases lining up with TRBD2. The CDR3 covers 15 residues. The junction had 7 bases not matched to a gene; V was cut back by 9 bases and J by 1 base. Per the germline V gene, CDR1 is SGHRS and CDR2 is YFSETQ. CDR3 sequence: CATRLAGAPQETQYF. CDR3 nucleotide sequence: TGCGCCACGCGACTAGCGGGGGCACCCCAAGAGACCCAGTACTTC.

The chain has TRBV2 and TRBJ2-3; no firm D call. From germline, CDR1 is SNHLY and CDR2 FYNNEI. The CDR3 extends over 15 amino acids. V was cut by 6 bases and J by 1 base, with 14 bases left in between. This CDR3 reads CASSAERGGTDTQYF. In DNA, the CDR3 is TGTGCCAGCAGCGCTGAGCGAGGAGGCACAGATACGCAGTATTTT.

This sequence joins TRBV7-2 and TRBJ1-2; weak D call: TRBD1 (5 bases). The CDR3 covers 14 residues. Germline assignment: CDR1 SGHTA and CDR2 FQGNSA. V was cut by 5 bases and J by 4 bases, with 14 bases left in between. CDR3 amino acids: CASSQGLPSYGYTF. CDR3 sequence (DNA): TGTGCCAGCAGCCAGGGACTGCCGTCCTATGGCTACACCTTC.

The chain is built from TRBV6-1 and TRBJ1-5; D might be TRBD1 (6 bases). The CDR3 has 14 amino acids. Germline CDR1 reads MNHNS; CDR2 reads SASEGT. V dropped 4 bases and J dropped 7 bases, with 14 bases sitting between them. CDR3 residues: CASSGGTNGQPQHF. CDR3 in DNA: TGTGCCAGCAGTGGAGGGACAAACGGACAGCCCCAGCATTTT.

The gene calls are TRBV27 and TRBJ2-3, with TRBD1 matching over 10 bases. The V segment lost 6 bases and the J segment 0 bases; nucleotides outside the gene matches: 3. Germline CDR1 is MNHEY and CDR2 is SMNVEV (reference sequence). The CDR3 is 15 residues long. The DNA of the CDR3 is TGTGCCAGCAGACGACAGGGGGCTAGCACAGATACGCAGTATTTT. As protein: CASRRQGASTDTQYF.

CDR3 DNA sequence: TGTGCCAGCAGTGTTGGGGACGGTGACTATGGCTACACCTTC. Encoded protein: CASSVGDGDYGYTF. This chain uses TRBV2 with TRBJ1-2; D may be TRBD1 (5 bases). V lost 4 bases and J 3 bases, leaving 12 bases between the germline ends. CDR1 SNHLY and CDR2 FYNNEI come from the germline V gene. The CDR3 has 14 amino acids.

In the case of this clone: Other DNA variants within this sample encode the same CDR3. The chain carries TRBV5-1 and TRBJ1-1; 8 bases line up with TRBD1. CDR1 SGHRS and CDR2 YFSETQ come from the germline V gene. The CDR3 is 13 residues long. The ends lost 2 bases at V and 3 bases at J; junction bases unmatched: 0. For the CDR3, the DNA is TGCGCCAGCAGCTTACAGGGGGACACTGAAGCTTTCTTT. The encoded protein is CASSLQGDTEAFF. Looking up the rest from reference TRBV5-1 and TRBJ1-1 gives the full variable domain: KAGVTQTPRYLIKTRGQQVTLSCSPISGHRSVSWYQQTPGQGLQFLFEYFSETQRNKGNFPGRFSGRQFSNSRSEMNVSTLELGDSALYLCASSLQGDTEAFFGQGTRLTVV.

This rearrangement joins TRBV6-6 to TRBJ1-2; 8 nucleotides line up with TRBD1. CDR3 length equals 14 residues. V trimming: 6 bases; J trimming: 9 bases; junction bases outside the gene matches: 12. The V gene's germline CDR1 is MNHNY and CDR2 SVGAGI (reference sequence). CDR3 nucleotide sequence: TGTGCCAGCAGCCCCCCAACAGGGGGGGGGAGCTACACCTTC. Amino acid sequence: CASSPPTGGGSYTF.

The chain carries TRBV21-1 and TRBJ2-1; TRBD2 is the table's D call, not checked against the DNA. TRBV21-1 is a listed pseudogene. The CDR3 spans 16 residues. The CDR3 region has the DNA TGTGCCAGCAGCAAAGTCGGGACTAGCGGTAGAAATGAGCAGTTCTTC. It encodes CASSKVGTSGRNEQFF.

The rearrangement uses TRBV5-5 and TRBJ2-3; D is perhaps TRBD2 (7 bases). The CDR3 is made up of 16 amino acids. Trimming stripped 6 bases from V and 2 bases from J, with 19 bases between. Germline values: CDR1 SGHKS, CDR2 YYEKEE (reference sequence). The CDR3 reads CASILTLGGLTDTQYF. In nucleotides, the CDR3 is TGTGCCAGCATATTGACGTTGGGGGGGCTCACAGATACGCAGTATTTT.

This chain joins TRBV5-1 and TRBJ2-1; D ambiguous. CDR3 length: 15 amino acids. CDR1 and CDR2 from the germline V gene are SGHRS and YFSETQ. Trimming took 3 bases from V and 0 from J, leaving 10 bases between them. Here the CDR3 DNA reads TGCGCCAGCAGCTCGTCCGGCAGCTCCTACAATGAGCAGTTCTTC. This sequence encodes CASSSSGSSYNEQFF.

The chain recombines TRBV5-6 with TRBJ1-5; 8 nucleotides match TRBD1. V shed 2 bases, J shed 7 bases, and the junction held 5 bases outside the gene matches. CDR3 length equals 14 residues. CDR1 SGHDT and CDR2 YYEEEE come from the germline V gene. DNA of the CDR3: TGTGCCAGCAGCTTCAGGGGGCGCGACCAGCCCCAGCATTTT. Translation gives CASSFRGRDQPQHF.

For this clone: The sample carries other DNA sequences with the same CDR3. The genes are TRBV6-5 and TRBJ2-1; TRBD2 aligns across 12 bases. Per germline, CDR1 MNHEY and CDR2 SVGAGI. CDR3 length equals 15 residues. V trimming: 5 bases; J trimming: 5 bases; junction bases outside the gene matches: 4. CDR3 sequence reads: CASSPSGGAHNEQFF. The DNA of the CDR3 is TGTGCCAGCAGTCCTAGCGGGGGGGCGCACAATGAGCAGTTCTTC.

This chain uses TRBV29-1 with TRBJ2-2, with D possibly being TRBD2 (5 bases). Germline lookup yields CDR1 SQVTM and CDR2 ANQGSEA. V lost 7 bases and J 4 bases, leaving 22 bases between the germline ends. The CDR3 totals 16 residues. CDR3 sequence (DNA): TGCAGCGCTCGCCACTTCATCACTGAGGGCACCGGGGAGCTGTTTTTT. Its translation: CSARHFITEGTGELFF.

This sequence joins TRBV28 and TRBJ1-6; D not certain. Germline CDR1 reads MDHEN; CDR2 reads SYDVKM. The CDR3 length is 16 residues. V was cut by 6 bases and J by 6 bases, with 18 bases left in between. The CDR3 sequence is CASRSPDGRFNSPLHF. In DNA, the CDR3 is TGTGCCAGCAGATCCCCGGACGGACGGTTTAATTCACCCCTCCACTTT.

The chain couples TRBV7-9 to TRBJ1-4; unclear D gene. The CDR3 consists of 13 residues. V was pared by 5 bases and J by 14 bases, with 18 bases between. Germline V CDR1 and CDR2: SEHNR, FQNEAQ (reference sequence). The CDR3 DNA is TGTGCCAGCAGCCTAAACAGCTTCATCCAGCTGTTTTTT. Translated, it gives CASSLNSFIQLFF.

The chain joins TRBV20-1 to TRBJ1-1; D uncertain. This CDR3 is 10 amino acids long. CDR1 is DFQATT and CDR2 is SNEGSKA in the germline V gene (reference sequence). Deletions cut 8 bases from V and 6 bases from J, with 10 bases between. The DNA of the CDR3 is TGCAGTCCCAGACCCTCTGAAGCTTTCTTT. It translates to CSPRPSEAFF.

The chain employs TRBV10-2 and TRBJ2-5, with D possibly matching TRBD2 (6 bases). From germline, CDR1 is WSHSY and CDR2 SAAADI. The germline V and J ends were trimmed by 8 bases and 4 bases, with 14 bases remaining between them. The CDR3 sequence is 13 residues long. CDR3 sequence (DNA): TGCGCCAGCGCTAGTCCGGGAGCAGAGACCCAGTACTTC. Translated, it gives CASASPGAETQYF.

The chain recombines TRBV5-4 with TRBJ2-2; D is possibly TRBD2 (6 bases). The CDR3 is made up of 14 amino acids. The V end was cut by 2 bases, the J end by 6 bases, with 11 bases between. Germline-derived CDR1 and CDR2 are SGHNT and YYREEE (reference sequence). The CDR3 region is CASSLGGVAGELFF. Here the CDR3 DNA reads TGTGCCAGCAGCTTAGGAGGGGTTGCCGGGGAGCTGTTTTTT.

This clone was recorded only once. The CDR3 coding sequence is TGCGCCAGCAGCCAAGCCGGGGGACTAGGTCTCTACGAGCAGTACTTC. This sequence encodes CASSQAGGLGLYEQYF. The chain joins TRBV4-1 to TRBJ2-7; TRBD2 agrees at 8 bases. CDR1 and CDR2 (germline): MGHRA, YSYEKL. The V and J ends lost 1 base and 3 bases, in that order; junction bases with no gene match: 8. This CDR3 spans 16 amino acids.

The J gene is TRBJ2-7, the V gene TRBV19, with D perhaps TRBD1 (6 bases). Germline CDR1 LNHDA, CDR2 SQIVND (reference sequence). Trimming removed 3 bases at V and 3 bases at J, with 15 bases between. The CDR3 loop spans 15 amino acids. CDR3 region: CASSIDSRGGYEQYF. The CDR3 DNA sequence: TGTGCCAGTAGTATCGATTCCAGGGGTGGCTACGAGCAGTACTTC.

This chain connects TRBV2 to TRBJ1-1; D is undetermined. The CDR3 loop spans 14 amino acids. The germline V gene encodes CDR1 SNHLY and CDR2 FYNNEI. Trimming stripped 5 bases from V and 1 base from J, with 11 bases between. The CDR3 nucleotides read TGTGCCAGCAGTTCCCGGACGGCGAACACTGAAGCTTTCTTT. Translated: CASSSRTANTEAFF. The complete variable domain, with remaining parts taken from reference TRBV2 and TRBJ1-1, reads EPEVTQTPSHQVTQMGQEVILRCVPISNHLYFYWYRQILGQKVEFLVSFYNNEISEKSEIFDDQFSVERPDGSNFTLKIRSTKLEDSAMYFCASSSRTANTEAFFGQGTRLTVV.

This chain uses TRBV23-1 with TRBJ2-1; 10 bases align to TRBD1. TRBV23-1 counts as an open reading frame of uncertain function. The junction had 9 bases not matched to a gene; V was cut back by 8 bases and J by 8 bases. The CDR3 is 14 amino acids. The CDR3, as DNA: TGCGCCAGCGATCGGCGGGACAGGGGACATGAGCAGTTCTTC. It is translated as CASDRRDRGHEQFF.